One sample yielded the 14 T cell receptor beta chains listed below, sequenced in a study of spatial heterogeneity in lung cancer. Specified time point: blood at routine non-recurrence follow-up after resection. TCRdb processed the 5' RACE reads anew with MiXCR; each CDR3 protein has one entry. Among approximately 12,000 distinct CDR3 sequences listed, 10% were seen once. The material sequenced was PBMCs, taken at follow-up. The origin of the receptors is a female donor with early-stage non-small cell lung cancer.

This clonotype showed up many times. The CDR3 coding sequence is TGTGCCAGCAGTGTACCGGGACTAGCTACAGATACGCAGTATTTT. This encodes CASSVPGLATDTQYF. The chain recombines TRBV28 with TRBJ2-3; TRBD2 matches 9 bases. From germline, CDR1 is MDHEN and CDR2 SYDVKM. Unmatched junction bases numbered 6, after V lost 5 bases and J lost 3 bases. The CDR3 runs to 15 residues.

Many counts were recorded for this clonotype. The chain links TRBV10-3 to TRBJ2-7; TRBD1 agrees at 12 bases. The J segment lost 5 bases and the V segment lost 0 bases, leaving 5 bases of the junction unmatched. CDR1 ENHRY and CDR2 SYGVKD come from the germline V gene. The CDR3 totals 16 residues. The chain's CDR3 is CAISESGTGGADEQYF. CDR3 DNA sequence: TGTGCCATCAGTGAGTCCGGGACAGGGGGCGCGGACGAGCAGTACTTC.

This clonotype was recorded at least ten times. J is TRBJ1-2 and V is TRBV18, with a weak D call TRBD1 (5 bases). The germline V and J ends were trimmed by 1 base and 1 base, with 7 bases remaining between them. Germline V lookup: CDR1 KGHSH, CDR2 LQKENI. The CDR3 is 14 residues long. The CDR3 here is CASSPQGSNYGYTF. Here the CDR3 DNA reads TGTGCCAGCTCACCACAGGGGAGTAACTATGGCTACACCTTC.

The table lists this clonotype with many counts. The V and J genes are TRBV19 and TRBJ2-5, with 9 nucleotides matching TRBD1. V shed 6 bases, J shed 2 bases, and the junction held 4 bases outside the gene matches. CDR1 is LNHDA and CDR2 is SQIVND in the germline V gene (reference sequence). This CDR3 is 14 amino acids long. CDR3: CASRDRGNQETQYF. Written as DNA, the CDR3 is TGTGCCAGTAGAGACAGGGGGAATCAAGAGACCCAGTACTTC.

There are many counts of this clonotype. This chain uses TRBV9 with TRBJ1-5, with 8 nucleotides matching TRBD1. The CDR3 has 16 amino acids. The V segment lost 0 bases and the J segment 9 bases; nucleotides outside the gene matches: 11. From germline, CDR1 is SGDLS and CDR2 YYNGEE. CDR3 amino acids: CASSVVERTGSTPQHF. CDR3 DNA: TGTGCCAGCAGCGTAGTTGAAAGGACAGGGTCGACGCCCCAGCATTTT.

This clonotype was recorded many times. This chain connects TRBV10-1 to TRBJ1-1; D perhaps matches TRBD1 (6 bases). The V end was cut by 3 bases, the J end by 7 bases, with 12 bases between. CDR3 size: 13 residues. The germline V gene has CDR1 WNHNN and CDR2 SYGVQD (reference sequence). CDR3 DNA sequence: TGCGCCAGCAGTGACCCAGCGGGACATGAAGCTTTCTTT. Its protein is CASSDPAGHEAFF.

This clonotype was picked up one time. The chain carries TRBV2 and TRBJ2-7; a weak D match, TRBD2 (5 bases). Looked up from germline, CDR1 is SNHLY and CDR2 is FYNNEI. The CDR3 loop spans 11 amino acids. Trimming took off 8 bases at V and 3 bases at J, with 8 bases between the two ends. The CDR3 spells CASARGYEQYF. CDR3 bases: TGTGCCAGCGCCCGGGGCTACGAGCAGTACTTC.

There are many counts of this clonotype. V is TRBV29-1 and J is TRBJ2-5; D may match TRBD1 or TRBD2 (5 bases each). Germline CDR1 and CDR2: SQVTM and ANQGSEA. Trimming took off 4 bases at V and 1 base at J, with 13 bases between the two ends. The CDR3 is made up of 14 amino acids. CDR3 sequence (DNA): TGCAGCGTTGGAGCCCGAGGGGTCCAAGAGACCCAGTACTTC. Its translation is CSVGARGVQETQYF.

This clonotype counts as medium-sized. J is TRBJ2-7 and V is TRBV27; unclear D gene. Germline lookup yields CDR1 MNHEY and CDR2 SMNVEV (reference sequence). The germline V and J ends were trimmed by 6 bases and 7 bases, with 16 bases remaining between them. CDR3 length: 13 residues. The CDR3 coding sequence is TGTGCCAGCAGCACGACTCCACAAAGGGAGCAGTACTTC. It codes for CASSTTPQREQYF.

At least ten counts were recorded for this clonotype. The rearrangement uses TRBV19 and TRBJ2-5; D may be TRBD1 or TRBD2 (5 bases each). This CDR3 comprises 14 residues. Germline V CDR1 and CDR2: LNHDA, SQIVND (reference sequence). Trimming took 6 bases from V and 4 from J, leaving 15 bases between them. As DNA, the CDR3 is TGTGCCAGTAGCCTAGGGACGTCACCAGAGACCCAGTACTTC. Its protein is CASSLGTSPETQYF.

V gene TRBV24-1 combines with J gene TRBJ2-7, with TRBD2 matching 8 bases. Trimming at V came to 3 bases and at J to 6 bases, leaving 12 bases not matched to a gene. Germline-derived CDR1 and CDR2 are KGHDR and SFDVKD. The CDR3 is 16 amino acids. In DNA, the CDR3 is TGTGCCACCAGTGATCCTCAGACTAGCGAGGTGGGCGAGCAGTACTTC. Translation: CATSDPQTSEVGEQYF.

This clonotype was detected ten times or more. The chain uses TRBV20-1 and TRBJ2-1; TRBD2 is a possible D gene (6 bases). Germline V gene lookup returns CDR1 DFQATT and CDR2 SNEGSKA (reference sequence). The CDR3 covers 15 residues. Deletions cut 6 bases from V and 3 bases from J, with 18 bases between. The CDR3 region has the DNA TGCAGTGCGCGGGAAGTTACTGGGGACTACAATGAGCAGTTCTTC. Protein product: CSAREVTGDYNEQFF.

This clonotype appeared many times. The chain joins TRBV20-1 to TRBJ2-5; maybe TRBD1 (6 bases). The CDR3 is 14 amino acids. The germline V gene encodes CDR1 DFQATT and CDR2 SNEGSKA (reference sequence). Between the trimmed V and J ends, which lost 3 bases and 0 bases, there was a span of 11 bases. The CDR3: CSASAGAYQETQYF. CDR3 DNA sequence: TGCAGTGCTAGTGCAGGGGCGTACCAAGAGACCCAGTACTTC.

This clonotype was recorded many times. This chain connects TRBV6-6 to TRBJ2-5; TRBD1 aligns across 7 bases. The V gene end was trimmed by 1 base and the J gene end by 2 bases; junction bases not matched to a gene: 7. Germline-derived CDR1 and CDR2 are MNHNY and SVGAGI (reference sequence). The CDR3 length is 16 residues. In DNA form, the CDR3 reads TGTGCCAGCAGTTACTATACCTCAGGGGGACAAGAGACCCAGTACTTC. Translation: CASSYYTSGGQETQYF.